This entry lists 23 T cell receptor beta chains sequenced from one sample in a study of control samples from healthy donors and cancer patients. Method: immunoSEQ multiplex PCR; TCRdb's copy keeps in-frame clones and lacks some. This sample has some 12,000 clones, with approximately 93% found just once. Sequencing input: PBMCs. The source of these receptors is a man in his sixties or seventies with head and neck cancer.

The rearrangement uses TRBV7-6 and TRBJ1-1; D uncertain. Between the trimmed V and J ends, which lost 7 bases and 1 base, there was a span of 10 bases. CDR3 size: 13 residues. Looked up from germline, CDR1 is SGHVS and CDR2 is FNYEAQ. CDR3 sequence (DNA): TGTGCCAGCAACCCTATGGAGAACACTGAAGCTTTCTTT. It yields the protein CASNPMENTEAFF.

CDR3 sequence (DNA): TGCGCCAGCAGCTGGGGACAGGGCAACGTCCTGACTTTC. Protein: CASSWGQGNVLTF. This rearrangement joins TRBV5-1 to TRBJ2-6, with 9 bases lining up with TRBD1. Germline V CDR1 and CDR2: SGHRS, YFSETQ. The CDR3 sequence is 13 residues long. V shed 3 bases, J shed 9 bases, and the junction held 1 base outside the gene matches.

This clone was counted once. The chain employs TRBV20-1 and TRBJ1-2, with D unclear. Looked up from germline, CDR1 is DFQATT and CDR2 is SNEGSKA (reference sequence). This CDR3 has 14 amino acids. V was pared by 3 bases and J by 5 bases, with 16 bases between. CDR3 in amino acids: CSASPGQDPYGYTF. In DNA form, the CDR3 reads TGCAGTGCTAGTCCAGGCCAGGACCCATATGGCTACACCTTC.

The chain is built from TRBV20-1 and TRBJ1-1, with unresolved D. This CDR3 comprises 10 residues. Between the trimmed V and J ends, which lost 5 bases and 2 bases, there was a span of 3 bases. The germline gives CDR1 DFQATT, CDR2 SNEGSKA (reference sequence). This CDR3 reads CSAYNTEAFF. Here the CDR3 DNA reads TGCAGTGCTTACAACACTGAAGCTTTCTTT.

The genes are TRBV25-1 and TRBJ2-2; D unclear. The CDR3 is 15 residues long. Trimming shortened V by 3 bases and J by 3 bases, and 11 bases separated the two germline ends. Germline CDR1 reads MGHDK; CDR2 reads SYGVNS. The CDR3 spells CASSETRPYTGELFF. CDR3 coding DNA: TGTGCCAGCAGTGAGACCAGGCCTTACACCGGGGAGCTGTTTTTT.

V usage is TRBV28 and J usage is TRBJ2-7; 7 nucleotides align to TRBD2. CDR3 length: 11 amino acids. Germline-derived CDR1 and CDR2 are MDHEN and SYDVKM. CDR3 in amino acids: CALGGSYEQYF. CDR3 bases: TGTGCTCTGGGGGGGAGCTACGAGCAGTACTTC.

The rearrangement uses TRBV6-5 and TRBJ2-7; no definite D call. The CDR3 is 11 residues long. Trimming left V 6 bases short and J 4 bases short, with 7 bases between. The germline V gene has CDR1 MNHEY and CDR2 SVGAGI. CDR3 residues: CASSVGYEQYF. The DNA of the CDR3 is TGTGCCAGCAGCGTGGGGTACGAGCAGTACTTC.

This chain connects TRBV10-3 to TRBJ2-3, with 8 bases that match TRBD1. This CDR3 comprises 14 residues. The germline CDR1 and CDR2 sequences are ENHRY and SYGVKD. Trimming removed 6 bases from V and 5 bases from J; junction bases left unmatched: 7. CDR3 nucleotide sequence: TGTGCCATCAGGAGGACAGGGCCCTTAGATACGCAGTATTTT. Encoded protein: CAIRRTGPLDTQYF.

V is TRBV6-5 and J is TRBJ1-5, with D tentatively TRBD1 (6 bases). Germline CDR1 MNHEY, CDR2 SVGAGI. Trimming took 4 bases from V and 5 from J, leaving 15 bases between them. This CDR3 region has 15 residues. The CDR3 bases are TGTGCCAGCAGTTCCTACGGGGGCCACGATCAGCCCCAGCATTTT. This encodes CASSSYGGHDQPQHF.

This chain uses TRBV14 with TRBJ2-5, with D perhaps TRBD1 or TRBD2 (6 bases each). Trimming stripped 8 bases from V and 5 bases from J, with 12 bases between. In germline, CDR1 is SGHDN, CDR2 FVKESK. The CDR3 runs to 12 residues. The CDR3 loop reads CASGGLGETQYF. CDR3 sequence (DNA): TGTGCCAGCGGGGGGCTGGGGGAGACCCAGTACTTC.

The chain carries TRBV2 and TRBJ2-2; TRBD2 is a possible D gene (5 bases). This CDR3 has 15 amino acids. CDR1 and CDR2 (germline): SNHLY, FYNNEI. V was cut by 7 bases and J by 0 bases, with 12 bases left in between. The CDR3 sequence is CASTDQRSNTGELFF. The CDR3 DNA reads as TGTGCCAGCACCGACCAGCGGTCGAACACCGGGGAGCTGTTTTTT.

DNA for the CDR3: TGTGCCAGCAGCTCGGACAGGGGGGCCACCGGGGAGCTGTTTTTT. Translated: CASSSDRGATGELFF. The chain recombines TRBV6-5 with TRBJ2-2; 10 bases agree with TRBD1. The CDR3 has 15 residues. Germline lookup yields CDR1 MNHEY and CDR2 SVGAGI. J was trimmed by 4 bases and V by 6 bases; bases with no gene match: 5.

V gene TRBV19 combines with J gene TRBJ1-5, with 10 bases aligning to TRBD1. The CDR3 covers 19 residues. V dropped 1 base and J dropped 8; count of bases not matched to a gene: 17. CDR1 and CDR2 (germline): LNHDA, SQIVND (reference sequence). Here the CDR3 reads CASSIGQGARTKLEEPQHF. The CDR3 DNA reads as TGTGCCAGTAGTATAGGACAGGGGGCTCGGACGAAACTGGAGGAGCCCCAGCATTTT.

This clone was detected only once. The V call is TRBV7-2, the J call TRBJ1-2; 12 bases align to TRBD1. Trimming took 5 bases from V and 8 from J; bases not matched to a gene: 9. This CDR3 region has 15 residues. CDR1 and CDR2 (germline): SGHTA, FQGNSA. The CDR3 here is CASSAGTGGARGYTF. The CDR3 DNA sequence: TGTGCCAGCAGCGCGGGGACAGGGGGCGCGAGAGGCTACACCTTC.

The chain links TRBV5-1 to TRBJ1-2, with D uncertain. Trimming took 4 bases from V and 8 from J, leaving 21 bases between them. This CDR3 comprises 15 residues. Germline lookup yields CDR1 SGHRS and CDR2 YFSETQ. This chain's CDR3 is CASSPEVEGIGGYTF. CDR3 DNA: TGCGCCAGCAGCCCCGAGGTGGAGGGCATTGGAGGCTACACCTTC.

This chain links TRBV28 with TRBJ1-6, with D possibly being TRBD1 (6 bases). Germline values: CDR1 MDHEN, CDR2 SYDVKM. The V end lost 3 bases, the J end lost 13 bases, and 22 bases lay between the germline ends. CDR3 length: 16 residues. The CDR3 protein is CASSFPAWDTSEPLHF. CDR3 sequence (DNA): TGTGCCAGCAGTTTTCCCGCCTGGGACACGAGCGAGCCCCTCCACTTT.

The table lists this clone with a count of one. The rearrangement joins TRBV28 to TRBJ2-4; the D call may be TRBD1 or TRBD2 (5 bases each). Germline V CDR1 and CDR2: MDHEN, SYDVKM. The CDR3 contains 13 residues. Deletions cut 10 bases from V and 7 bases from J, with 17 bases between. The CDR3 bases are TGTGCCACTCGTAGGGACCAAGGGAACATTCAGTACTTC. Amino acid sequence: CATRRDQGNIQYF.

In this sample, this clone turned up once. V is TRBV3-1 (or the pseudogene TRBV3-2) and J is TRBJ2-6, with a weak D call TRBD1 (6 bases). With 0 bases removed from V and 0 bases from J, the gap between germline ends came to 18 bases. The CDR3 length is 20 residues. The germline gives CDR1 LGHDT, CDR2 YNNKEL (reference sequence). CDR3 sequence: CASSQDSTSGQPSGANVLTF. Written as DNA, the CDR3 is TGTGCCAGCAGCCAAGACTCGACCTCAGGACAGCCCTCTGGGGCCAACGTCCTGACTTTC.

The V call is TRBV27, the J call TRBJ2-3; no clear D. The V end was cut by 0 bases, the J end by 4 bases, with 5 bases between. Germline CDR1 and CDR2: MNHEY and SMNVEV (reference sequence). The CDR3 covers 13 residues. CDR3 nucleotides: TGTGCCAGCAGTTTATCGAGACCAGATACGCAGTATTTT. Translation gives CASSLSRPDTQYF.

DNA for the CDR3: TGTGCCAGCAGTGTGACTAGCGGAGGGAAGACCCAGTACTTC. It specifies CASSVTSGGKTQYF. The V call is TRBV2, the J call TRBJ2-5; TRBD2 matches 9 bases. The CDR3 covers 14 residues. J was trimmed by 6 bases and V by 4 bases; bases with no gene match: 6. Germline lookup yields CDR1 SNHLY and CDR2 FYNNEI. The entire variable domain, with the rest obtained from reference TRBV2 and TRBJ2-5, is as follows: EPEVTQTPSHQVTQMGQEVILRCVPISNHLYFYWYRQILGQKVEFLVSFYNNEISEKSEIFDDQFSVERPDGSNFTLKIRSTKLEDSAMYFCASSVTSGGKTQYFGPGTRLLVL.

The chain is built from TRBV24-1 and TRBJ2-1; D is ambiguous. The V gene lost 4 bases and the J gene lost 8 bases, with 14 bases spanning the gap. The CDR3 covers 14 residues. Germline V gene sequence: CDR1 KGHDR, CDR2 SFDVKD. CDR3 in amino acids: CATSDPSRPHEQFF. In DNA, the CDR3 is TGTGCCACCAGTGACCCCTCCCGGCCCCATGAGCAGTTCTTC.

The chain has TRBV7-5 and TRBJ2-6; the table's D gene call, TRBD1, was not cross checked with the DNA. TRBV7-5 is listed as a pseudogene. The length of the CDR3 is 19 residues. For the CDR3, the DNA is TGTGTCAGAAGCTTAGATGGCAGGGGGCTCTTCTCTGGGGCCAACGTCCTGACTTTC. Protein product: CVRSLDGRGLFSGANVLTF.

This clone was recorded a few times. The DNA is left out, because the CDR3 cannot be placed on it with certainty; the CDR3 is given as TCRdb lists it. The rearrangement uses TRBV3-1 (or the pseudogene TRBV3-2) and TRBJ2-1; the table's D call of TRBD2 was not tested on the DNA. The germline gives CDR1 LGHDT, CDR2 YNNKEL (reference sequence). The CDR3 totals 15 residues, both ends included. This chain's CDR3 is CASSQNQFGAGTSLF.